The 20 T cell receptor beta chains presented below share a single source sample, sequenced in a study of human T cells and chemical hapten exposure. The sample's time point: pre-sensitization, week 0. Treatment meaning: therapeutic diphenylcyclopropenone sensitization with weekly scalp DPC. TCRdb passed the RACE reads through MiXCR, listing each CDR3 protein once. Among about 260,000 distinct CDR3 sequences listed, approximately 8.6% were seen once. This specimen consisted of whole blood, obtained in connection with sensitization to the hapten diphenylcyclopropenone (DPC). These TCRs come from a woman aged 40 to 49 with alopecia areata. Some clones in this sample may be carry-over from other donors' samples.

The rearrangement links TRBV18 to TRBJ1-5; TRBD1 aligns across 11 bases. CDR1 is KGHSH and CDR2 is LQKENI in the germline V gene. J gave up 6 bases and V 3 bases, and 4 bases lay outside the gene matches. The CDR3 covers 15 residues. Written as DNA, the CDR3 is TGTGCCAGCTCACCCGGACAGGGGGCATTTCAGCCCCAGCATTTT. The encoded protein is CASSPGQGAFQPQHF. Full variable domain (missing parts from reference TRBV18 and TRBJ1-5): NAGVMQNPRHLVRRRGQEARLRCSPMKGHSHVYWYRQLPEEGLKFMVYLQKENIIDESGMPKERFSAEFPKEGPSILRIQQVVRGDSAAYFCASSPGQGAFQPQHFGDGTRLSIL.

Many counts were recorded for this clonotype. The gene calls are TRBV7-9 and TRBJ1-2; D gene uncertain. With 6 bases removed from V and 2 bases from J, the gap between germline ends came to 13 bases. The CDR3 has 14 amino acids. Germline V CDR1 and CDR2: SEHNR, FQNEAQ (reference sequence). The CDR3 nucleotides are TGTGCCAGCAGTGGGCGGTCTTACAACTATGGCTACACCTTC. Protein sequence: CASSGRSYNYGYTF.

The chain links TRBV27 to TRBJ2-3; a weak D match, TRBD2 (6 bases). The V gene lost 6 bases and the J gene lost 2 bases, with 15 bases spanning the gap. The CDR3 runs to 15 residues. The germline gives CDR1 MNHEY, CDR2 SMNVEV (reference sequence). CDR3 nucleotide sequence: TGTGCCAGCAGCGATAGCGGAGCTTACACAGATACGCAGTATTTT. Encoded protein: CASSDSGAYTDTQYF.

This clonotype has just a few counts. This chain uses TRBV28 with TRBJ1-1, with D uncertain. The CDR3 covers 15 residues. V dropped 3 bases and J dropped 4 bases, with 15 bases sitting between them. Germline V gene sequence: CDR1 MDHEN, CDR2 SYDVKM. CDR3 coding DNA: TGTGCCAGCAGTTTCAACAGACACCCGACCACTGAAGCTTTCTTT. This codes for CASSFNRHPTTEAFF.

A few counts support this clonotype. The rearrangement links TRBV18 to TRBJ2-3, with TRBD2 identical over 11 bases. Germline values: CDR1 KGHSH, CDR2 LQKENI. V trimming: 6 bases; J trimming: 7 bases; junction bases outside the gene matches: 9. The CDR3 length is 15 residues. Here the CDR3 reads CASSSTSGSSNTQYF. CDR3 in DNA: TGTGCCAGCTCGTCAACTAGCGGGAGTTCAAATACGCAGTATTTT.

The chain recombines TRBV7-2 with TRBJ2-1; 13 bases fit TRBD2. The CDR3 contains 15 residues. V shed 3 bases, J shed 8 bases, and the junction held 4 bases outside the gene matches. Germline CDR1 reads SGHTA; CDR2 reads FQGNSA. CDR3 region: CASSLTSGRYDEQFF. The CDR3 region has the DNA TGTGCCAGCAGCTTGACTAGCGGGAGGTACGATGAGCAGTTCTTC.

In this sample, this clonotype turned up many times. CDR3 in DNA: TGTGCCAGCAGCCAAGGAGGGCGTAGCAATCAGCCCCAGCATTTT. As protein: CASSQGGRSNQPQHF. The rearrangement links TRBV3-1 to TRBJ1-5; unclear D gene. The CDR3 length is 15 residues. Germline lookup yields CDR1 LGHDT and CDR2 YNNKEL (reference sequence). The V end lost 1 base, the J end lost 0 bases, and 7 bases lay between the germline ends.

This clonotype was picked up many times. The chain's CDR3 is CASSSGGTAKNIQYF. The CDR3 DNA follows: TGTGCCAGCAGTTCAGGGGGTACGGCCAAAAACATTCAGTACTTC. The chain combines TRBV6-2 or TRBV6-3 with TRBJ2-4; 7 bases fit TRBD1. The CDR3 spans 15 residues. The V gene's germline CDR1 is MNHEY and CDR2 SVGEGT. After removal of 4 bases from V and 1 base from J, the junction contained 4 bases not matched to a gene.

This clonotype was counted at least ten times. This chain links TRBV20-1 with TRBJ2-7, with TRBD2 as a possible D gene (5 bases). The CDR3 has 13 residues. Germline loops: CDR1 DFQATT, CDR2 SNEGSKA (reference sequence). With 4 bases removed from V and 0 bases from J, the gap between germline ends came to 10 bases. The CDR3 nucleotides read TGCAGTGCTATATCGGGGAGCTCCTACGAGCAGTACTTC. It specifies CSAISGSSYEQYF.

This clonotype was seen only a few times. The rearrangement links TRBV12-3 or TRBV12-4 to TRBJ2-1; D unresolved. The CDR3 runs to 14 residues. The ends were cut back, 7 bases at V and 6 bases at J, with 16 bases in the middle. This CDR3 reads CASTTPVPSNEQFF. The CDR3 nucleotides read TGTGCCAGCACCACCCCAGTCCCCTCCAATGAGCAGTTCTTC.

V gene TRBV20-1 combines with J gene TRBJ2-3; 7 nucleotides match TRBD1. The CDR3 spans 15 residues. Germline V gene sequence: CDR1 DFQATT, CDR2 SNEGSKA (reference sequence). V was pared by 3 bases and J by 4 bases, with 10 bases of the junction left unmatched. The CDR3 DNA reads TGCAGTGCTAGGCTGCACCGGGACAGCTCAGATACGCAGTATTTT. It specifies CSARLHRDSSDTQYF.

This clonotype was seen a handful of times. The chain carries TRBV7-9 and TRBJ2-3; D is perhaps TRBD1 or TRBD2 (6 bases each). The CDR3 spans 15 residues. Trimming took off 8 bases at V and 6 bases at J, with 21 bases between the two ends. Germline CDR1 and CDR2: SEHNR and FQNEAQ (reference sequence). Here the CDR3 DNA reads TGTGCCAGCGGGGGCGGGGCCGCCGGAGGTGATACGCAGTATTTT. Translating gives CASGGGAAGGDTQYF.

This clonotype has a count of ten or more. The chain uses TRBV10-3 and TRBJ2-6; tentative D call: TRBD1 (6 bases). The V gene's germline CDR1 is ENHRY and CDR2 SYGVKD. The germline V and J ends were trimmed by 4 bases and 0 bases, with 13 bases remaining between them. The CDR3 sequence is 17 residues long. CDR3: CAISGSGATSGANVLTF. The CDR3 coding sequence is TGTGCCATCAGTGGGTCAGGGGCTACCTCTGGGGCCAACGTCCTGACTTTC.

This clonotype appeared a few times. CDR3 DNA sequence: TGTGCCAGCAGCCGAAGGGACAGGGGGCAAGCCTACGAGCAGTACTTC. Protein sequence: CASSRRDRGQAYEQYF. This chain connects TRBV12-3 or TRBV12-4 to TRBJ2-7; 12 bases agree with TRBD1. Trimming took 6 bases from V and 2 from J; bases not matched to a gene: 8. The CDR3 is made up of 16 amino acids.

The chain couples TRBV11-1 to TRBJ2-7; D possibly corresponds to TRBD1 (6 bases). CDR3 length: 13 amino acids. From germline, CDR1 is SGHAT and CDR2 FQDESV (reference sequence). Trimming removed 3 bases from V and 6 bases from J, with 12 bases in between. The CDR3 bases are TGTGCCAGCAGCTTGGGACACCAACCCGAGCAGTACTTC. It encodes CASSLGHQPEQYF.

This clonotype was recorded at least ten times. The chain carries TRBV5-1 and TRBJ2-3; 7 bases fit TRBD1. The junction had 1 base not matched to a gene; V was cut back by 0 bases and J by 6 bases. Germline V gives CDR1 SGHRS, CDR2 YFSETQ. CDR3 length equals 13 residues. As DNA, the CDR3 is TGCGCCAGCAGCTTGGAGGGGGCGGATACGCAGTATTTT. As protein: CASSLEGADTQYF. Using reference TRBV5-1 and TRBJ2-3 for the parts outside the CDR3, the full variable domain is KAGVTQTPRYLIKTRGQQVTLSCSPISGHRSVSWYQQTPGQGLQFLFEYFSETQRNKGNFPGRFSGRQFSNSRSEMNVSTLELGDSALYLCASSLEGADTQYFGPGTRLTVL.

This chain connects TRBV12-3 or TRBV12-4 to TRBJ1-1, with a tentative D call TRBD1 (5 bases). V dropped 0 bases and J dropped 4 bases, with 15 bases sitting between them. This CDR3 has 16 amino acids. The CDR3 DNA sequence: TGTGCCAGCAGTTTAGCGGGGACGAGGGCTACCACTGAAGCTTTCTTT. Amino acid sequence: CASSLAGTRATTEAFF.

This sequence joins TRBV6-2 or TRBV6-3 and TRBJ2-7, with D uncertain. This CDR3 contains 12 residues. The ends were cut back, 6 bases at V and 0 bases at J, with 6 bases in the middle. Per the germline V gene, CDR1 is MNHEY and CDR2 is SVGEGT. The CDR3 protein is CASRLHSYEQYF. CDR3 in DNA: TGTGCCAGCAGACTACACTCCTACGAGCAGTACTTC.

This clonotype has ten or more counts. This chain uses TRBV19 with TRBJ2-1, with TRBD2 matching 8 bases. Germline CDR1 and CDR2: LNHDA and SQIVND (reference sequence). V lost 9 bases, J lost 9 bases, and 10 bases stayed unmatched. This CDR3 contains 13 residues. Here the CDR3 DNA reads TGTGCCAGCTCGGACCGCAGCGGGGGTGAGCAGTTCTTC. Residues: CASSDRSGGEQFF.

There are many counts of this clonotype. The CDR3 DNA is TGTGCCAGCAGCCTACAGGGAGGAGGCAATCAGCCCCAGCATTTT. Amino acids: CASSLQGGGNQPQHF. The rearrangement links TRBV7-2 to TRBJ1-5, with D perhaps TRBD1 (6 bases). The V end was cut by 5 bases, the J end by 2 bases, with 13 bases between. Germline CDR1 reads SGHTA; CDR2 reads FQGNSA. This CDR3 has 15 residues.